The 16 T cell receptor beta chains in this list originate from one sample, sequenced in a study of blood T cell repertoires in COVID-19. Sequenced by immunoSEQ multiplex PCR; TCRdb stores in-frame clones only, minus some. In the table there are some 220,000 clones, 85% of which are singletons. The material sequenced was peripheral blood. These receptor sequences come from a man aged 50 to 59 who had recovered from COVID-19.

The rearrangement uses TRBV18 and TRBJ2-7; 8 positions match TRBD2. The germline V gene encodes CDR1 KGHSH and CDR2 LQKENI. Trimming at V came to 1 base and at J to 3 bases, leaving 5 bases not matched to a gene. The CDR3 covers 15 residues. The CDR3 is CASSPQGTRGYEQYF. The CDR3 coding sequence is TGTGCCAGCTCACCACAGGGGACTAGGGGCTACGAGCAGTACTTC.

This chain uses TRBV7-8 with TRBJ1-5; a possible D gene is TRBD1 (5 bases). This CDR3 region has 13 residues. Germline assignment: CDR1 SGHVS and CDR2 FQNEAQ. The germline V and J ends were trimmed by 1 base and 7 bases, with 8 bases remaining between them. CDR3 protein: CASSLGQFQPQHF. CDR3 DNA sequence: TGTGCCAGCAGCTTAGGACAGTTCCAGCCCCAGCATTTT. The whole variable domain, filled in from reference TRBV7-8 and TRBJ1-5, reads GAGVSQSPRYKVAKRGQDVALRCDPISGHVSLFWYQQALGQGPEFLTYFQNEAQLDKSGLPSDRFFAERPEGSVSTLKIQRTQQEDSAVYLCASSLGQFQPQHFGDGTRLSIL.

The chain combines TRBV28 with TRBJ2-1, with 7 nucleotides matching TRBD2. Germline V lookup: CDR1 MDHEN, CDR2 SYDVKM. The CDR3 has 16 residues. The V and J ends lost 7 bases and 0 bases, in that order; junction bases with no gene match: 9. The CDR3 nucleotides are TGTGCCAGCACCTCATGGGGCGGGAGCTCCTACAATGAGCAGTTCTTC. Encoded protein: CASTSWGGSSYNEQFF.

The rearrangement links TRBV28 to TRBJ2-1; 11 nucleotides align to TRBD2. Looked up from germline, CDR1 is MDHEN and CDR2 is SYDVKM. The trim removed 1 base at V and 6 bases at J, leaving 8 bases unmatched. CDR3 length: 17 amino acids. As DNA, the CDR3 is TGTGCCAGCAGTTTATTGCTAGCGGGAGGTAAATCCAATGAGCAGTTCTTC. It encodes CASSLLLAGGKSNEQFF. The full variable domain, rest sourced from reference TRBV28 and TRBJ2-1, is DVKVTQSSRYLVKRTGEKVFLECVQDMDHENMFWYRQDPGLGLRLIYFSYDVKMKEKGDIPEGYSVSREKKERFSLILESASTNQTSMYLCASSLLLAGGKSNEQFFGPGTRLTVL.

The V gene is TRBV2, the J gene TRBJ1-1; D unresolved. The CDR3 is made up of 13 amino acids. V lost 7 bases and J 8 bases, leaving 17 bases between the germline ends. Germline V gene data show CDR1 as SNHLY and CDR2 as FYNNEI. DNA of the CDR3: TGTGCCAGCACCGACCCTGGGAGGGAAGAAGCTTTCTTT. It is translated as CASTDPGREEAFF.

The chain combines TRBV11-3 with TRBJ2-3, with 10 bases fitting TRBD1. There are 15 residues in the CDR3. The germline gives CDR1 SGHNT, CDR2 YENEEA. The V segment lost 4 bases and the J segment 3 bases; nucleotides outside the gene matches: 4. CDR3 bases: TGTGCCAGCAGCTGGCGGACAGGGGGGACAGATACGCAGTATTTT. Translated, it gives CASSWRTGGTDTQYF.

This clone showed up just a few times. The chain combines TRBV27 with TRBJ1-5; D may be TRBD1 (5 bases). The CDR3 contains 16 residues. The V and J ends lost 6 bases and 1 base respectively, with 16 bases between them. Germline V CDR1 and CDR2: MNHEY, SMNVEV (reference sequence). The CDR3: CASSRLGGVSNQPQHF. CDR3 bases: TGTGCCAGCAGCAGACTGGGGGGGGTAAGCAATCAGCCCCAGCATTTT.

The chain carries TRBV2 and TRBJ2-5, with 8 nucleotides matching TRBD1. CDR3 size: 14 residues. V trimming: 5 bases; J trimming: 5 bases; junction bases outside the gene matches: 7. Germline V gene sequence: CDR1 SNHLY, CDR2 FYNNEI. This CDR3 is CASSQTGVEETQYF. The CDR3 DNA reads TGTGCCAGCAGTCAGACAGGGGTAGAGGAGACCCAGTACTTC.

V gene TRBV27 combines with J gene TRBJ2-7, with 14 bases that match TRBD2. Germline V gene sequence: CDR1 MNHEY, CDR2 SMNVEV (reference sequence). Unmatched junction bases numbered 6, after V lost 5 bases and J lost 6 bases. The CDR3 extends over 15 amino acids. The CDR3 loop reads CASSAGLAGVSEQYF. As DNA, the CDR3 is TGTGCCAGCAGTGCGGGACTAGCGGGAGTCTCCGAGCAGTACTTC.

The rearrangement uses TRBV28 and TRBJ2-3, with unresolved D. This CDR3 comprises 13 residues. The germline V gene encodes CDR1 MDHEN and CDR2 SYDVKM. The V end lost 3 bases, the J end lost 5 bases, and 9 bases lay between the germline ends. CDR3 loop: CASSLGRGDTQYF. The CDR3 nucleotides read TGTGCCAGCAGTTTGGGTCGCGGAGATACGCAGTATTTT.

CDR3 nucleotides: TGTGCCAGCAGCGCCACCCTACACCGACAGAACACTGAAGCTTTCTTT. Its protein is CASSATLHRQNTEAFF. This chain links TRBV9 with TRBJ1-1; D not resolved. CDR1 and CDR2 (germline): SGDLS, YYNGEE. V was pared by 3 bases and J by 1 base, with 16 bases between. The CDR3 loop spans 16 amino acids.

The chain joins TRBV11-3 to TRBJ2-3, with D possibly being TRBD1 (5 bases). The CDR3 totals 14 residues. Germline V gene lookup returns CDR1 SGHNT and CDR2 YENEEA. This chain's CDR3 is CASAIGVGTDTQYF. CDR3 DNA sequence: TGTGCGAGCGCTATAGGGGTAGGCACAGATACGCAGTATTTT.

The chain carries TRBV28 and TRBJ2-5; tentative D call: TRBD1 (6 bases). Germline CDR1 and CDR2: MDHEN and SYDVKM. The CDR3 contains 16 residues. V dropped 4 bases and J dropped 4 bases, with 19 bases sitting between them. The DNA for the CDR3 is TGTGCCAGCAGTTCCCCCCTAGAAACAGGGCGAGAGACCCAGTACTTC. Translation: CASSSPLETGRETQYF.

The rearrangement uses TRBV7-8 and TRBJ2-7; TRBD1 is a possible D gene (5 bases). Germline CDR1 and CDR2: SGHVS and FQNEAQ. CDR3 length: 14 amino acids. V lost 6 bases, J lost 3 bases, and 15 bases lay in between. CDR3 coding DNA: TGTGCCAGCAGACCACGACCGACAGACTACGAGCAGTACTTC. Translation gives CASRPRPTDYEQYF. Together with reference TRBV7-8 and TRBJ2-7, the CDR3 gives the full variable domain: GAGVSQSPRYKVAKRGQDVALRCDPISGHVSLFWYQQALGQGPEFLTYFQNEAQLDKSGLPSDRFFAERPEGSVSTLKIQRTQQEDSAVYLCASRPRPTDYEQYFGPGTRLTVT.

The CDR3 DNA reads as TGCAGCGTTGGCCGACAGGGGAGAGGCTCCTACGAGCAGTACTTC. It specifies CSVGRQGRGSYEQYF. The chain joins TRBV29-1 to TRBJ2-7; 8 nucleotides agree with TRBD1. The length of the CDR3 is 15 residues. J lost 0 bases, V lost 4 bases, and 8 bases had no gene match. The germline gives CDR1 SQVTM, CDR2 ANQGSEA.

The CDR3: CSVRYGGPYEQYF. The CDR3 nucleotides read TGCAGCGTGCGGTACGGGGGTCCCTACGAGCAGTACTTC. The chain uses TRBV29-1 and TRBJ2-7; perhaps TRBD2 as D (6 bases). V lost 6 bases, J lost 2 bases, and 14 bases lay in between. Germline V gene lookup returns CDR1 SQVTM and CDR2 ANQGSEA. The CDR3 length is 13 residues.